The T cell receptor beta chain described here comes from a study of cytotoxic CD8 clonotypes in ibrutinib-treated CLL. Study context: Partial responses numbered around 25 and complete responses 2; after a median around 72 months, about 15 stayed remitted and some twelve progressed. Treatment had run for a median roughly eleven months, range 6 to 36, when response samples were taken.

The CDR3 extends over 11 amino acids. V lost 6 bases and J 0 bases, leaving 5 bases between the germline ends. The germline V gene has CDR1 SQVTM and CDR2 ANQGSEA. TCRdb's copy holds only in-frame clones and misses some; the assay was immunoSEQ multiplex PCR. The sample holds some 130,000 clones, about three quarters seen once. With regard to this clone: No antigen is known for it.

The study's findings and limits: Clonality increased at ibrutinib response and stayed stable in sustained remission. At progression, however, it fell back toward baseline. There were few public clonotypes, and on treatment they contracted or stayed stable.

The chain combines TRBV29-1 with TRBJ1-2; D is ambiguous. The clonotype was recovered from a human donor with chronic lymphocytic leukemia. The sequencing here drew on PBMCs, taken after 24 months of ibrutinib treatment. CDR3 coding DNA: TGCAGCGTCCGAGCTAACTATGGCTACACCTTC. Protein sequence: CSVRANYGYTF.